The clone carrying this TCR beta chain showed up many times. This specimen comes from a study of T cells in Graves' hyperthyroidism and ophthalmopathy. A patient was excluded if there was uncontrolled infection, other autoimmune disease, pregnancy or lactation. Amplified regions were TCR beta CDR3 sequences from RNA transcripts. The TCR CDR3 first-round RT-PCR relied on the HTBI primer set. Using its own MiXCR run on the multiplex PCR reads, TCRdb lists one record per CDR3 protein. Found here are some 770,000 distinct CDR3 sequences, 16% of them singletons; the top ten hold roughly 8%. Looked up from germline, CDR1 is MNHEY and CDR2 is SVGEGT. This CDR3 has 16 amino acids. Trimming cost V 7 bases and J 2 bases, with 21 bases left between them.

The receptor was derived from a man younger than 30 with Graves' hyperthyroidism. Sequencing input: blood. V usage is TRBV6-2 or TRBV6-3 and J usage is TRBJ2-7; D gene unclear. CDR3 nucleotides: TGTGCCAGCACCCTCAGGCGAGGATCGGGCACCTACGAGCAGTACTTC. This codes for CASTLRRGSGTYEQYF.